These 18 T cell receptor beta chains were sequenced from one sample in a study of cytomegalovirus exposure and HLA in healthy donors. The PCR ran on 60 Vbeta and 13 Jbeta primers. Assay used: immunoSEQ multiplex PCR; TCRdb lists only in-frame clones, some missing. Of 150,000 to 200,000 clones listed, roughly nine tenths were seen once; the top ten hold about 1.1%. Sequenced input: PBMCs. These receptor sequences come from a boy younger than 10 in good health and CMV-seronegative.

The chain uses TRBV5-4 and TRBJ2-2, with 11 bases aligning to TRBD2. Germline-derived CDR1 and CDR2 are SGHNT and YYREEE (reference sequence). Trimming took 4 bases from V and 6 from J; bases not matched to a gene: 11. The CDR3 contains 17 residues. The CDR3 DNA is TGTGCCAGCAGCGCAGCATCTAGCGGGGGGTTAGCCGGGGAGCTGTTTTTT. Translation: CASSAASSGGLAGELFF.

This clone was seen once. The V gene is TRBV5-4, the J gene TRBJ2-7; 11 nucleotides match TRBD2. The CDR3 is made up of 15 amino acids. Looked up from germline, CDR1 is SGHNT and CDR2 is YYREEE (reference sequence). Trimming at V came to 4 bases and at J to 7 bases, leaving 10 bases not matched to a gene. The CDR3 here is CASSGIAGGPREQYF. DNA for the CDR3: TGTGCCAGCAGCGGGATAGCGGGAGGGCCGAGGGAGCAGTACTTC. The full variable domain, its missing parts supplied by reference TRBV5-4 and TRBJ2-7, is ETGVTQSPTHLIKTRGQQVTLRCSSQSGHNTVSWYQQALGQGPQFIFQYYREEENGRGNFPPRFSGLQFPNYSSELNVNALELDDSALYLCASSGIAGGPREQYFGPGTRLTVT.

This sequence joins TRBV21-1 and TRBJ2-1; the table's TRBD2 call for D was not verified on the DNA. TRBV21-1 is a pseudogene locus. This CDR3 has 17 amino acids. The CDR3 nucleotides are TGTGCCAGCAGCATCTGCCGGACTACACGGCGTGACAATGAGCAGTTCTTC. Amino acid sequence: CASSICRTTRRDNEQFF.

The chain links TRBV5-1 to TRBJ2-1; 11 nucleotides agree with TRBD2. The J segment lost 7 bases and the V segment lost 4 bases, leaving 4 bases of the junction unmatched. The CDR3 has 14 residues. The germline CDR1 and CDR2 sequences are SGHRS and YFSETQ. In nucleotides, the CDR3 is TGCGCCAGCAGCGTAGCGGGAGGGGGGAATGAGCAGTTCTTC. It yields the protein CASSVAGGGNEQFF.

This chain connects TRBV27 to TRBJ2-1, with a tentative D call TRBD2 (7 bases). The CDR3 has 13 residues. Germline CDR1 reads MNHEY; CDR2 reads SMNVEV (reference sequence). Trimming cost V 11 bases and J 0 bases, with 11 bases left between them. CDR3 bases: TGTGCCGCGGGGGCTAGCTCCTACAATGAGCAGTTCTTC. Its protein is CAAGASSYNEQFF.

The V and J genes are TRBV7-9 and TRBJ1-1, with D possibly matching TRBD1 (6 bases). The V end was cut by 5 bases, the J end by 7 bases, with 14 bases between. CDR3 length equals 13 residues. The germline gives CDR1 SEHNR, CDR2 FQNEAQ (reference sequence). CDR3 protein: CASSLEDRLEAFF. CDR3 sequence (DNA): TGTGCCAGCAGCCTCGAGGACAGACTTGAAGCTTTCTTT. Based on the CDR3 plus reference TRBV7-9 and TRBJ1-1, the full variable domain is DTGVSQNPRHKITKRGQNVTFRCDPISEHNRLYWYRQTLGQGPEFLTYFQNEAQLEKSRLLSDRFSAERPKGSFSTLEIQRTEQGDSAMYLCASSLEDRLEAFFGQGTRLTVV.

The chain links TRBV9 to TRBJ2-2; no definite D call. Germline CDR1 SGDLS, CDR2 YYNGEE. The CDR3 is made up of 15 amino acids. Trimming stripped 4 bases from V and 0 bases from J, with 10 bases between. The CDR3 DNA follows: TGTGCCAGCAGCCCCCCGACTTCGAACACCGGGGAGCTGTTTTTT. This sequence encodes CASSPPTSNTGELFF.

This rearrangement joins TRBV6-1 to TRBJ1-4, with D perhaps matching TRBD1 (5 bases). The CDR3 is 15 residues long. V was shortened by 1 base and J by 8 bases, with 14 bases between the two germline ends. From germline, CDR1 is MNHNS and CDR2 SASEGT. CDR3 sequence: CASSEVKRGGEKLFF. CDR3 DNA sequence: TGTGCCAGCAGTGAAGTAAAGCGGGGGGGAGAAAAACTGTTTTTT.

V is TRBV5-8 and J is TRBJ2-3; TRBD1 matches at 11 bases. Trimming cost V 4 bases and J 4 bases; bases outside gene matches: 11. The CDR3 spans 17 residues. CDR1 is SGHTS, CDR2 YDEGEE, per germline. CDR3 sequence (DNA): TGTGCCAGCAGCCCGGACAGGGGGCCTTCTTCGGCAGATACGCAGTATTTT. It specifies CASSPDRGPSSADTQYF.

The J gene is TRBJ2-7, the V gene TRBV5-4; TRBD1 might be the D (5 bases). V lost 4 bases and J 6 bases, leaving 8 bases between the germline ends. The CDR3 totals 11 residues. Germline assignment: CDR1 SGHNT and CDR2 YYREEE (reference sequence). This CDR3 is CASSRDSEQYF. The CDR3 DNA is TGTGCCAGCAGCCGAGACAGCGAGCAGTACTTC.

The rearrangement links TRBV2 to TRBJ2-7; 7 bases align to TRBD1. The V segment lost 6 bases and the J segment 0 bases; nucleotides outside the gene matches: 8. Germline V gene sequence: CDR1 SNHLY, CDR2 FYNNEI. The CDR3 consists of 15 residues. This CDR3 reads CASSQYRDSSYEQYF. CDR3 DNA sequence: TGTGCCAGCAGCCAATACAGGGACAGCTCCTACGAGCAGTACTTC.

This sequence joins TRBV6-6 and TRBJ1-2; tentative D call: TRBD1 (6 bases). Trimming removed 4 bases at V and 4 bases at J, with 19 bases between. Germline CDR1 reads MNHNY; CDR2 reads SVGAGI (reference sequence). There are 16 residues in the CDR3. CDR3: CASSFTPDRRSYGYTF. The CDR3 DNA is TGTGCCAGCAGTTTCACCCCGGACAGACGCAGCTATGGCTACACCTTC.

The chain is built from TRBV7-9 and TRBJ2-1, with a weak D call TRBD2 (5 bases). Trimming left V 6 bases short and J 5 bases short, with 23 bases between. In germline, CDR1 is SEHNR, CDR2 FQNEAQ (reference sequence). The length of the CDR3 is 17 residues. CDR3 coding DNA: TGTGCCAGCAGTCGTCCTCGCGGGTCCTCACCGGACAATGAGCAGTTCTTC. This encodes CASSRPRGSSPDNEQFF.

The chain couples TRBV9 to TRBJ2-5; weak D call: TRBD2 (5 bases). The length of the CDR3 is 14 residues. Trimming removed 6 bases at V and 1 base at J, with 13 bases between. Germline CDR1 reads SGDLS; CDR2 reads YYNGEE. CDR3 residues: CASTPRAGQETQYF. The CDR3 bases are TGTGCCAGCACCCCCCGGGCGGGCCAAGAGACCCAGTACTTC.

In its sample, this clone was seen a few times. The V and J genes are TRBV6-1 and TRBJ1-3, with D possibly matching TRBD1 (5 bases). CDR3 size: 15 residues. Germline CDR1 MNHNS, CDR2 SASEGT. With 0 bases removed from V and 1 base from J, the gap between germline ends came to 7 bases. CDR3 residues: CASSEAGGSGNTIYF. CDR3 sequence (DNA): TGTGCCAGCAGTGAAGCGGGGGGGTCTGGAAACACCATATATTTT.

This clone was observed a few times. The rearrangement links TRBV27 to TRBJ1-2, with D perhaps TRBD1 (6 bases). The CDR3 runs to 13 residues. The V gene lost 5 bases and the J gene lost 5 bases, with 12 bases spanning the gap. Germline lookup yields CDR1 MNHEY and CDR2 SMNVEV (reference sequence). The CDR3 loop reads CASSPGAGYGYTF. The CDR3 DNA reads TGTGCCAGCAGTCCAGGGGCAGGTTATGGCTACACCTTC.

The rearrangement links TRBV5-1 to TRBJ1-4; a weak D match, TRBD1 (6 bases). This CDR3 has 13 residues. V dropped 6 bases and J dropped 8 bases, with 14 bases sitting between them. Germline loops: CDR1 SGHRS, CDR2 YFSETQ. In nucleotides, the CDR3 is TGCGCCAGCAAACAGGGAGACGAAGAAAAACTGTTTTTT. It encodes CASKQGDEEKLFF. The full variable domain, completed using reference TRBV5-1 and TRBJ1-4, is KAGVTQTPRYLIKTRGQQVTLSCSPISGHRSVSWYQQTPGQGLQFLFEYFSETQRNKGNFPGRFSGRQFSNSRSEMNVSTLELGDSALYLCASKQGDEEKLFFGSGTQLSVL.

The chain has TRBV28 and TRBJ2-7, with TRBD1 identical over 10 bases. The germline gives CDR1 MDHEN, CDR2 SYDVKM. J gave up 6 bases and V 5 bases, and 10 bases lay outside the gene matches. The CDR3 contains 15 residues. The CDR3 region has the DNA TGTGCCAGCAGTGGGGGGGACAGGGGCGTCGGCGAGCAGTACTTC. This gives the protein CASSGGDRGVGEQYF.